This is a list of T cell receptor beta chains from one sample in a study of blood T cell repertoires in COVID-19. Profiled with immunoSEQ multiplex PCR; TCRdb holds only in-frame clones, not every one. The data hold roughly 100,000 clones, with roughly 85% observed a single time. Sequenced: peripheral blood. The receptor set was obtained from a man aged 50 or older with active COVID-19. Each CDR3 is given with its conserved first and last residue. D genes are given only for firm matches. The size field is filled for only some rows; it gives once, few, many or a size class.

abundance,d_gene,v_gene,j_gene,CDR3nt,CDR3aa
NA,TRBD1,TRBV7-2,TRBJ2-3,TGTGCCAGCAGCTTCAGGGGGCGCACAGATACGCAGTATTTT,CASSFRGRTDTQYF
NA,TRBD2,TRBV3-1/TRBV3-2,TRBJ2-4,TGTGCCAGCAGCCCCTCTAGCGGGGGGGCCGGGACAGCCAAAAACATTCAGTACTTC,CASSPSSGGAGTAKNIQYF
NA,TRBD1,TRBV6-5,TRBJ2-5,TGTGCCAGCAGTTACTCACAGGGGGAAGAGACCCAGTACTTC,CASSYSQGEETQYF
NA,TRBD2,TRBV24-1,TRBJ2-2,TGTGCCACCAGTGTTAGCGGGGGAGTCGGGGAGCTGTTTTTT,CATSVSGGVGELFF
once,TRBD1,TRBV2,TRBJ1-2,TGTGCCAGCAGTGTACGGGACAGGGGGAATGGCTACACCTTC,CASSVRDRGNGYTF
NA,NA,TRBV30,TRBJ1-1,TGTGCCTGGACCCGGGGTGACACTGAAGCTTTCTTT,CAWTRGDTEAFF
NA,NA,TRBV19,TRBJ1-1,TGTGCCAGTAGTATAGCGGTGAACACTGAAGCTTTCTTT,CASSIAVNTEAFF
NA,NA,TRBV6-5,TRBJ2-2,TGTGCCAGCAGTTGGGGACACAACACCGGGGAGCTGTTTTTT,CASSWGHNTGELFF
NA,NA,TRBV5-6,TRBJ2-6,TGTGCCAGCAGCTGGGCCGGGAAAAGCAACCCTGGGGCCAACGTCCTGACTTTC,CASSWAGKSNPGANVLTF
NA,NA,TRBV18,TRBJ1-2,TGTGCCAGCTCACCAAAGGGGTTCGGGTATGGCTACACCTTC,CASSPKGFGYGYTF
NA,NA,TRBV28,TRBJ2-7,TGTGCCAGCAGTTTACCATTTACAGGGAGAAGCTACGAGCAGTACTTC,CASSLPFTGRSYEQYF